This T cell receptor beta chain emerged from a study of T cell responses to AZD1222 COVID-19 vaccine. Some clones are missing from TCRdb's copy, which holds only in-frame ones; the method was immunoSEQ multiplex PCR. The data show about 110,000 clones, about 85% seen once. Study-wide results and caveats: Dominant at 160-218 and 743-854, vaccine-associated CD4 TCRs also spanned spike. Most donors were white British, females outnumbered males, and clonal diversity was possibly underestimated.

Trimming took off 3 bases at V and 4 bases at J, with 16 bases between the two ends. The germline CDR1 and CDR2 sequences are MDHEN and SYDVKM. The CDR3 runs to 16 residues. About this clone: Antigen unknown.

This TCR came from an adult who received the AZD1222 COVID-19 vaccine. The chain joins TRBV28 to TRBJ2-1; D is possibly TRBD1 (7 bases). This material consisted of peripheral blood, taken 28 days after the second AZD1222 dose. This CDR3 is CASSFGGQGVYNEQFF. CDR3 nucleotides: TGTGCCAGCAGTTTTGGGGGGCAGGGGGTGTACAATGAGCAGTTCTTC.